This is a list of T cell receptor beta chains from one sample in a study of blood T cell repertoires in COVID-19. Using immunoSEQ multiplex PCR, the repertoire was profiled, and TCRdb retains in-frame clones only, with some absent. The data contain around 300,000 clones, roughly 89% of them singletons. What was sequenced was peripheral blood. Source of these receptors: a woman in her 40s who had recovered from COVID-19. The conserved cysteine and the conserved F or W are not part of the CDR3 here.

TRBV5-1	TRBJ1-4	ASNKSDSLGEKLF
TRBV4-1	TRBJ2-1	ASSQARGGDDEQF
TRBV19	TRBJ1-2	ASKTGPPTYGYT
TRBV18	TRBJ2-1	ASSPPGGRADFYEQF
TRBV28	TRBJ1-1	ASSYRGGTEAF
TRBV7-9	TRBJ2-3	ASSLRLATRGTDTQY
TRBV25-1	TRBJ1-5	ASSPSRGDRYSNQPQH
TRBV28	TRBJ2-5	ASSQASGNGQETQY
TRBV11-2	TRBJ2-3	ASRWGGLASDTQY
TRBV7-9	TRBJ2-7	ASSATGYTSYEQY
TRBV11-2	TRBJ2-7	ASSLAQSYEQY
TRBV2	TRBJ2-7	ASRDNTYEQY
TRBV19	TRBJ2-3	ASSSRTSGDTDTQY
TRBV24-1	TRBJ1-1	ATPSKGGGTEAF
TRBV29-1	TRBJ1-1	SVVGPGGNTEAF
TRBV11-2	TRBJ1-1	ASSTAGQGDTEAF
TRBV4-1	TRBJ2-7	ASSLEAGGGDEQY
TRBV5-1	TRBJ2-5	ASSFLGASIETQY
TRBV6-5	TRBJ2-1	ASTRTGGYNEQF
TRBV5-3	TRBJ1-1	ARSLIQNTEAF
TRBV7-6	TRBJ2-7	ASSLGAGGGNEQY
TRBV2	TRBJ1-2	ASSETWDPGNGYT
TRBV27	TRBJ1-1	ASSSGQGASTEAF
TRBV11-3	TRBJ1-1	ASTSVLGANTEAF
TRBV7-9	TRBJ1-2	ASSQDRGANYGYT
TRBV5-5	TRBJ1-5	ASSLVVSGPNQPQH
TRBV7-9	TRBJ2-2	ASSLGAGGHSNTGELF
TRBV11-2	TRBJ1-2	ASSLGQGLYGYT
TRBV5-1	TRBJ1-1	ASSLSPPGQWGTGAEAF
TRBV29-1	TRBJ2-2	SVQLAERKNTGELF
TRBV9	TRBJ2-5	ASSVATSLGQETQY
TRBV21-1	TRBJ1-5	ASSKRTGYQPQH
TRBV19	TRBJ2-1	ASSTGLLAGDLNEQF
TRBV6-6	TRBJ2-7	ASSGEGGPREQY
TRBV9	TRBJ2-5	ASSVGQGMGEETQY
TRBV28	TRBJ2-7	ASRRDWGGGYEQY
TRBV11-3	TRBJ2-2	ASSFGRLTNTGELF
TRBV7-2	TRBJ2-1	ASSLGGTGVYEQF
TRBV2	TRBJ2-7	ASSEREVPY
TRBV20-1	TRBJ1-1	SASRGVSTEAF
TRBV27	TRBJ2-3	ASGFSGRAADTQY
TRBV27	TRBJ1-1	ASSFPGQGGRAF
TRBV28	TRBJ1-2	ASNSQGAPPNYGYT